Given below is one T cell receptor (beta chain) in context. The antigen it binds to is not known. Qualities for individual bases were not recorded, and no much larger clone is one base off. This sample is drawn from a study of cytomegalovirus exposure and HLA in healthy donors (dated by TCRdb to about 2017). Regarding the research as a whole: An earlier analysis of roughly 500 of the donors reported 250 to 300 Gb of sequence data and some 110 million unique TCR beta sequences obtained from about 179 million T cells. The number of typed donors differed by locus: about 620-630 for A, B, C, DRB1 and DQB1; some 500 for DQA1; fewer than 610 for DPA1; and 450 to 480 for DPB1. Among roughly 400 genotyped donors of the cohort, an average of approximately 220,000 unique TCR beta nucleotide sequences was sequenced per donor, of which 15% to 20% were non-productive. Because of strong linkage in the cohort, four to six DR-DQ haplotypes were treated as single units for association and clustering. A later analysis re-examined previously published TCR beta repertoires from about 700 donors and added high-resolution HLA genotyping to investigate patterns of TCR occurrence. Class I and class II HLA loci were covered by the typing at four-digit resolution. In addition to the first cohort of 666 subjects, a separate validation cohort of approximately 130 different subjects was used. Roughly 300 gigabases of sequencing data and 70 million to 100 million unique TCR sequences were included in an early release covering 500 to 750 HLA-typed donors. The study aimed to test whether signatures of past pathogen exposure could be identified by cataloging public T cell receptors. An earlier analysis of 500 to 750 of the donors applied high-throughput TCR beta sequencing to assess whether each TCR beta V gene segment acted as functional or pseudogenic. High-throughput TCR immunosequencing, statistical association of individual TCRs with disease status, and machine learning were combined to predict cytomegalovirus infection status. In the later analysis, no new phenotypic data were used to find candidate immune exposures; instead, reliance was placed on TCR beta sequences and their occurrence across donors. The study used immunosequencing to profile the T cell repertoires of hundreds of subjects and linked those repertoires to cytomegalovirus serostatus. All discovery cohort repertoires had been generated using a single sequencing platform. Genome-wide SNP genotypes for about 60% of the 666 donors were used in a later genetic analysis, which treated that subset as a discovery cohort. The genetic ancestry cluster associated with self-reported Caucasian donors included 81% of the 398 genotyped donors. Alongside the repertoire data, information on donor age, sex, ethnicity and CMV serostatus was compiled.

The cohort was made up of approximately 700 healthy bone marrow donors. All cohort members were sampled while nominally healthy, although unrecorded immune exposures were likely present. The donor was CMV seronegative and belonged to the group of around 400 seronegative cohort members. Each donor provided a peripheral blood sample, and peripheral blood mononuclear cells were used for TCR beta sequencing. The Qiagen DNeasy Blood Extraction Kit was used to extract genomic DNA from the blood cell samples. Library prep was done by the immunoSEQ multiplex PCR assay. A mixture of 60 forward primers for TCR Vbeta segments and 13 reverse primers for TCR Jbeta segments was used in the multiplex PCR. A multiplex PCR assay on genomic DNA amplified the CDR3 region of rearranged TCR beta genes. On the Illumina HiSeq System, the amplified TCR beta libraries were sequenced as 87-base-pair reads. As for how the authors treated the data: A later analysis counted tens of millions of unique TCR beta chains across the 650 to 700 repertoires, and some 12 million of these chains were shared by at least two donors. Raw reads were error-corrected and collapsed into unique sequences with a nearest-neighbor algorithm that merged closely related sequences to remove PCR and sequencing errors. V, D and J gene segments were assigned by aligning CDR3 sequences to IMGT reference sequences. For a sequence to be retained, a match of at least six nucleotides was required to both a V gene segment and a J gene segment. A rearrangement counted as productive if the CDR3 had no stop codons and remained in frame with V and J, and every other rearrangement counted as non-productive. Following IMGT convention, CDR3 was defined as the stretch from the second conserved V-encoded cysteine up to the conserved J-encoded phenylalanine. The earlier analysis of a few hundred of the donors excluded any sequence lacking an unambiguous match to a single V gene segment. In an earlier analysis of about 590 of the donors, a V segment was called functional when productive rearrangements were above 56.7%, and segregating when the standard deviation between donors exceeded 5%. A statistical classification framework was built for diagnosing cytomegalovirus status from the catalog of TCR beta chain sequences. V and J gene assignment, in a later analysis, came from comparing TCR nucleotide sequences with IMGT/GENE-DB human TR gene sequences. The TCRdist pipeline was used in a later analysis to assign CDR3 sequences and most-parsimonious VDJ recombination scenarios. In a later analysis, each TCR beta chain was defined by its CDR3 amino acid sequence together with its V-gene family, and reads lacking a unique V-gene family were excluded. A later analysis removed 500 to 650 highly shared, low-generation-probability nucleotide sequences to deal with suspected cross-contamination and a sequencing artifact. In a later analysis, a clonal expansion index for each public chain was calculated from normalized within-repertoire ranks of inferred template counts. In a later analysis, generation probabilities were computed using a VDJ recombination model fitted to out-of-frame rearrangements, and the results were checked against IGoR. Hypergeometric tests were used in a later analysis to score TCR-TCR, TCR-HLA and TCR-CMV co-occurrence, with a repertoire-size bias correction applied to the TCR pairs. In a later analysis, false discovery rates were estimated by permuting HLA or CMV assignments 20 times. In a later analysis, co-occurring TCRs were grouped using DBSCAN, with TCRdist sequence similarity added in when clustering inside HLA-allele-positive subsets. Repertoires with fewer than 30,000 or more than 120,000 public chains were left out of co-occurrence clustering, as were four to six repertoires with anomalous nucleotide sharing. Imported from immuneACCESS, the table was reduced by TCRdb to in-frame sequences with V and J called. These copies leave out some clones; in studies compared against another copy, an unresolved V gene accounts for under half, and the cause of the remainder is not known. That table furnishes V, J and clone size, whereas the DNA furnished D and trimming. The sample includes approximately 150,000 clones, with 80% observed a single time. The top ten hold about 4.7% of the sample.

What the work shows at the level of the full study, not this receptor alone: Linkage disequilibrium might explain the correlated functional status among segregating V segments, but an unknown experimental factor could not be ruled out. The sequencing pipeline was judged likely to have produced a cluster of highly shared sequence variants as a technical artifact. The cohort was sequenced for TCR beta chains only, and without alpha or paired-chain data the features that could be detected were limited. The authors suggested that the approach could potentially be extended to other disease states and immunological phenotypes. For the cohort, immune exposure information was limited to CMV serostatus. Several of the top co-occurrence clusters appeared to be linked to parvovirus B19, influenza, CMV and Epstein-Barr virus, according to a later analysis. Three of the identified cytomegalovirus-associated TCR beta chains were confirmed in vitro to be specific for cytomegalovirus antigens. The classifier was reported to diagnose cytomegalovirus status with high specificity and sensitivity in both the original cohort and the validation cohort. An earlier analysis of some 590 of the donors showed that most TCR beta V segments appeared in productive rearrangements either about 90% or about 30% of the time, which broadly matched IMGT annotations. Most TCR sequences were seen in very few donors, while some public TCRs were found in many individuals. The study gave a list of roughly 150 TCR beta chains associated with cytomegalovirus. According to a later genetic analysis, donors in an Asian-associated ancestry cluster had fewer N-insertions in productive TCRs than the roughly 670-donor mean. Because some donors lacked HLA typing at each locus, the association tests relied only on the typed subset. Roughly 17 rarely observed V segments, including chromosome 9 orphons, were excluded from the earlier analysis of a few hundred of the donors because counts were too low. At a false discovery rate of 0.05, a later analysis linked 15,000 to 20,000 TCR beta sequences to specific HLA alleles. Some IMGT-functional V segments, including TRBV6-2 and TRBV6-3, could not be distinguished by the 87-base-pair reads and were therefore excluded. A later genetic analysis associated a missense DCLRE1C variant with V-gene and J-gene trimming of TCR beta chains, and an independent cohort replicated the association. When HLA alleles, especially DR and DQ, strongly co-occurred, attributing TCR associations to individual alleles was difficult. In a later analysis, HLA-associated TCR beta chains were found to be more clonally expanded and to have lower generation probabilities than equally common non-associated chains. Sequencing depth was assumed to be roughly uniform across donors in the presence/absence analyses, though that assumption may not hold. According to a later analysis, TCR association rates differed among HLA loci, with DRB1 alleles showing the most associated TCRs and HLA-C alleles showing the fewest. A further reported finding was that TCR beta sequences accurately predicted the HLA-A and HLA-B alleles for most subjects in the first cohort. Most CMV-associated TCR beta chains appeared to be HLA-restricted in a later analysis, and the HLA associations seemed to be driven largely by CMV exposure.

The germline V gene yields KGHSH for CDR1 and LQKENI for CDR2. V and J lose 4 bases and 3 bases, and a span of 13 bases separates them. The CDR3 spans 14 residues, from the cysteine through the phenylalanine. Just the 42-base CDR3 DNA is kept, in frame starting at base 1. Sample: PBMCs. This receptor was taken from a man younger than 40 in good health and CMV-seronegative. The chain uses TRBV18 and TRBJ2-7; tentative D gene TRBD2, with 5 bases matching. The DNA sequence is given as TGTGCCAGCTCACTCGGCGGTGGGAGCTACGAGCAGTACTTC. Its protein is CASSLGGGSYEQYF.